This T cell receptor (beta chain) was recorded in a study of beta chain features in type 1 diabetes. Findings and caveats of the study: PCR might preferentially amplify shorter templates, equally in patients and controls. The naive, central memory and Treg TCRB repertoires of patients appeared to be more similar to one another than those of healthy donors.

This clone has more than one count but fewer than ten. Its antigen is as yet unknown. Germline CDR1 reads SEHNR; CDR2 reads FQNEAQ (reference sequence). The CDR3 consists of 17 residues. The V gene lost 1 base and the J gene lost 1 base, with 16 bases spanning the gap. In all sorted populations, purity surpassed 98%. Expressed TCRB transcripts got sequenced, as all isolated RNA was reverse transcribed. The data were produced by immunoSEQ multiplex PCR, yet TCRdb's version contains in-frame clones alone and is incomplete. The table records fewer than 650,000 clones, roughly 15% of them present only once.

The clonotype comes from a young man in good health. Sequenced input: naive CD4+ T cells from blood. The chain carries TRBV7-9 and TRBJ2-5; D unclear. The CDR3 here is CASSLDPRRTAQETQYF. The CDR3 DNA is TGTGCCAGCAGCTTAGACCCCCGCAGGACCGCCCAAGAGACCCAGTACTTC.